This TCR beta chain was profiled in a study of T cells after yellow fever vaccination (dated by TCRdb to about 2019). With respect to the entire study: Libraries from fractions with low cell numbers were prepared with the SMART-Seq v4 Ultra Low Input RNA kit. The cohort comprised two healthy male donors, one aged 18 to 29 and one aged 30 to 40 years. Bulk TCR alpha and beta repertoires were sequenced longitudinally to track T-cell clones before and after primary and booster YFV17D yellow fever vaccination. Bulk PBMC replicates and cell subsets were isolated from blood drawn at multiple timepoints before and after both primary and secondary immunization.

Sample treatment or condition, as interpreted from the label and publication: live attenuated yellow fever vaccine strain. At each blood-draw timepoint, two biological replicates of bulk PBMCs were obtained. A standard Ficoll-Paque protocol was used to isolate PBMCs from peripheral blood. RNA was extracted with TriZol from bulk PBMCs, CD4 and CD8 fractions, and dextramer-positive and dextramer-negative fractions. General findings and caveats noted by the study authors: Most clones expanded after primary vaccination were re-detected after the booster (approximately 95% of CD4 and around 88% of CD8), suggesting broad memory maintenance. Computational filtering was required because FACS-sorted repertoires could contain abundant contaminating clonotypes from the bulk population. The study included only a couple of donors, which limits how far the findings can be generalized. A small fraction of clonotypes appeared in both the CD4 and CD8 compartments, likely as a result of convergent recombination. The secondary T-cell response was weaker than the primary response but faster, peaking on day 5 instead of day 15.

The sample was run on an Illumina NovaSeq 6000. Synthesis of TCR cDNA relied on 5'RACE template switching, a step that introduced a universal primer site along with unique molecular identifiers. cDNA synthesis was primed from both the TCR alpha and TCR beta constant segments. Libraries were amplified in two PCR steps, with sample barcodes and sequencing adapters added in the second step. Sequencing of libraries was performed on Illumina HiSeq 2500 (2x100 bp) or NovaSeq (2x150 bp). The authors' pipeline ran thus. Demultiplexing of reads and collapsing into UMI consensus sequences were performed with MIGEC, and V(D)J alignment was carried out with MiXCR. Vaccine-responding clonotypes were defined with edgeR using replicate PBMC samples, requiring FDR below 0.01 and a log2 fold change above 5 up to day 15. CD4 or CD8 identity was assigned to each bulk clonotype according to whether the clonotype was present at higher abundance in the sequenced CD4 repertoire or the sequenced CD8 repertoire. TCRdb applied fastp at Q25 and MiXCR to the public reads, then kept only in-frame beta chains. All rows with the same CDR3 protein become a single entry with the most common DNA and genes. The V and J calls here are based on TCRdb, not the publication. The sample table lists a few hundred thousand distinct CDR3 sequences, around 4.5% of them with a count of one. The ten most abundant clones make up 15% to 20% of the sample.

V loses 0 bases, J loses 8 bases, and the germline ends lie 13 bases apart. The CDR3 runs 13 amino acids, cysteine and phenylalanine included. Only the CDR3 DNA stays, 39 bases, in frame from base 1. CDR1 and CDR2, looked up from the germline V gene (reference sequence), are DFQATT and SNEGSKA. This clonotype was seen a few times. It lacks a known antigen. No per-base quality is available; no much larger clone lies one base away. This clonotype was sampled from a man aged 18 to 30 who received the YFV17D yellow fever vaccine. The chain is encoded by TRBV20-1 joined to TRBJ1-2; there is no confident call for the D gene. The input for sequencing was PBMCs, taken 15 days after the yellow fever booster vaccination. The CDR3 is CSARDLRGIGYTF. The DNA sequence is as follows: TGCAGTGCTAGAGATCTTCGTGGAATCGGCTACACCTTC.